This TCR beta chain is drawn from a study of blood T cell repertoires in COVID-19. As for the study in general: The analysed material was cDNA or gDNA that came from T cells, B-cell-depleted T cells, or PBMCs.

Here immunoSEQ multiplex PCR was the method, and the copy in TCRdb shows in-frame clones only, minus some. The sample includes around 260,000 clones, around 89% of them seen just once. The germline CDR1 and CDR2 sequences are GTSNPN and SVGIG (reference sequence). This CDR3 region has 13 residues. The V and J ends lost 5 bases and 9 bases respectively, with 17 bases between them. This sequence joins TRBV30 and TRBJ2-1; D is possibly TRBD1 (5 bases). The sample comprised peripheral blood. This receptor was obtained from a man aged 55 to 70 who had recovered from COVID-19. CDR3 loop: CAWGRGGTTEQFF. CDR3 nucleotides: TGTGCCTGGGGTAGGGGCGGTACAACTGAGCAGTTCTTC.